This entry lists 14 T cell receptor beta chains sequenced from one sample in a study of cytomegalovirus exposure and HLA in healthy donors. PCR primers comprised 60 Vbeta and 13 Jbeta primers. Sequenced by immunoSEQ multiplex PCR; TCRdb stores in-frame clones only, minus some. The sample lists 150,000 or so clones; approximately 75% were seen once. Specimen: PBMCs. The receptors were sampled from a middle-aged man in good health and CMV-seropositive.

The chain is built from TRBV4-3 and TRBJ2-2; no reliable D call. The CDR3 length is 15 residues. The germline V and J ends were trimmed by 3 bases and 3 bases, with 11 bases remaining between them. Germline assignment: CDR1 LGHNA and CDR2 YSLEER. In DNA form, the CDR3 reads TGCGCCAGCAGCCAGGCGACTTTTGACACCGGGGAGCTGTTTTTT. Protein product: CASSQATFDTGELFF.

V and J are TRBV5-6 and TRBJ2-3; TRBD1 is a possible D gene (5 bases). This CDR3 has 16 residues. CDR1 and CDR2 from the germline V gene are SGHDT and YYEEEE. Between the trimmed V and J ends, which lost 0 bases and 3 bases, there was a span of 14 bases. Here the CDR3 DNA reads TGTGCCAGCAGCTTGGAGGTTCAGGGTACGACAGATACGCAGTATTTT. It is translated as CASSLEVQGTTDTQYF.

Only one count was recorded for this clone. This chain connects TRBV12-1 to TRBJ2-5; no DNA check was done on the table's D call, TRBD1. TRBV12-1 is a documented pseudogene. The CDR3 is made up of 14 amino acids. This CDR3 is CASSSSTGQETQYF. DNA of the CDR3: TGTGCCAGCAGCTCCTCGACAGGACAAGAGACCCAGTACTTC.

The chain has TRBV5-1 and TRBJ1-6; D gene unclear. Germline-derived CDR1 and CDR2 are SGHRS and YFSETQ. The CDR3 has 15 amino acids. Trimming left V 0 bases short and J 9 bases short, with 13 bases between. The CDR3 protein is CASSLGGGKGSPLHF. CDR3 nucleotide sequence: TGCGCCAGCAGCTTGGGCGGCGGGAAGGGTTCACCCCTCCACTTT.

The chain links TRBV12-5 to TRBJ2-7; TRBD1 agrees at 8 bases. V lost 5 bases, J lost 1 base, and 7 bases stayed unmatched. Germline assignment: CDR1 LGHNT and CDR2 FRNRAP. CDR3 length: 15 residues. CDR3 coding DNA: TGTGCTAGTGGTCTCGGACAGGGCGCTTCCTACGAGCAGTACTTC. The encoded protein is CASGLGQGASYEQYF.

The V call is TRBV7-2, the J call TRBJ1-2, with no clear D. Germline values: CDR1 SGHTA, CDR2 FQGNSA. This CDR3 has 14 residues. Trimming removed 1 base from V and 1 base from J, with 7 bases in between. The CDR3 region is CASSLDSLNYGYTF. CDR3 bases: TGTGCCAGCAGCTTAGATAGCCTTAACTATGGCTACACCTTC.

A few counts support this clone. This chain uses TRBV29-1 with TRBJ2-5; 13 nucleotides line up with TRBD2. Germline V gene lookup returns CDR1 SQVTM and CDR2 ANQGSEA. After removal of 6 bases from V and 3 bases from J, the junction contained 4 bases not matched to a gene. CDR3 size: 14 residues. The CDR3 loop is CSVGGLAGKETQYF. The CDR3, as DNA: TGCAGCGTCGGGGGACTAGCGGGGAAAGAGACCCAGTACTTC. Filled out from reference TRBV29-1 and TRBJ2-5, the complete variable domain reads SAVISQKPSRDICQRGTSLTIQCQVDSQVTMMFWYRQQPGQSLTLIATANQGSEATYESGFVIDKFPISRPNLTFSTLTVSNMSPEDSSIYLCSVGGLAGKETQYFGPGTRLLVL.

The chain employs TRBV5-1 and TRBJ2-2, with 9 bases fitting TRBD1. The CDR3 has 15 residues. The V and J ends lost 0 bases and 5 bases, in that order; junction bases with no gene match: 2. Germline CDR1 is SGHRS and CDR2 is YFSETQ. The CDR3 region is CASSLGDRVTGELFF. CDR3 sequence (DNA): TGCGCCAGCAGCTTGGGGGACAGGGTAACCGGGGAGCTGTTTTTT.

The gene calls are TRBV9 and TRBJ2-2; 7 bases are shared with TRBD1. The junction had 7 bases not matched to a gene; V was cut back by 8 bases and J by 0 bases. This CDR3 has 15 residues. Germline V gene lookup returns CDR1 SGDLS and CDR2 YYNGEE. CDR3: CASGSGTANTGELFF. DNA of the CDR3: TGTGCCAGTGGGTCCGGGACAGCGAACACCGGGGAGCTGTTTTTT.

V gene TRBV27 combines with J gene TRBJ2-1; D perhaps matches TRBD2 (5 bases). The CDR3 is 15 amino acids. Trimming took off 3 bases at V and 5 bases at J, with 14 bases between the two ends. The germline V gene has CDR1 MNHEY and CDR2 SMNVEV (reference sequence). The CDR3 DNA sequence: TGTGCCAGCAGTTTGGTCTTTCTCGGGGACAATGAGCAGTTCTTC. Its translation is CASSLVFLGDNEQFF.

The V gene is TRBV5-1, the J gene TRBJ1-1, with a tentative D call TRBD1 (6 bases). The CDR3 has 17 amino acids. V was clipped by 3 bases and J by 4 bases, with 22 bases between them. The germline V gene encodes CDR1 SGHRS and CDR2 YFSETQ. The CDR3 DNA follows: TGCGCCAGCAGCTCCACGATCTCGACAGGAGGCGGCACTGAAGCTTTCTTT. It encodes CASSSTISTGGGTEAFF.

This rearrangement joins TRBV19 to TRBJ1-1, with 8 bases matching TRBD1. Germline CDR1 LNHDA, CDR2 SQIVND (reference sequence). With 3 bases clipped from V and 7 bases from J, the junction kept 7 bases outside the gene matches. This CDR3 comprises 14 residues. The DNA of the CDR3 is TGTGCCAGTAGTATCTCGACAGGGACAGGTGAAGCTTTCTTT. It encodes CASSISTGTGEAFF.

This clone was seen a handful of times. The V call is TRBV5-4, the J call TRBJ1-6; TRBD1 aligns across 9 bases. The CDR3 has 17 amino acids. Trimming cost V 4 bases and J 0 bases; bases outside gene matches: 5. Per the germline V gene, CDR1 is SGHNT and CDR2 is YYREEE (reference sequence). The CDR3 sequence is CASSGGQGRSYNSPLHF. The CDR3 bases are TGTGCCAGCAGCGGGGGACAGGGCCGCTCCTATAATTCACCCCTCCACTTT.

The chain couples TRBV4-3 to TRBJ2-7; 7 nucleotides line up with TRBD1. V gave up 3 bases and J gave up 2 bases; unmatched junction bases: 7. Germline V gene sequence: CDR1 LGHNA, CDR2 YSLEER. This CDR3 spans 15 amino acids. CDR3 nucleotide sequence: TGCGCCAGCAGCCAGAAACAGGGGTTCACCTACGAGCAGTACTTC. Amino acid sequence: CASSQKQGFTYEQYF.